This T cell receptor (beta chain) was identified during a study of spatial heterogeneity in lung cancer. Overall study context: A unique TCR and UMI combination showed up more than ten times in raw reads, on average.

Study-level results: How many expanded intratumoral alpha and beta TCRs were present tracked the tumor mutation count, which was a count of nonsynonymous mutations. Estimation of coverage gave values of about 7% for alpha and over 12% for beta chains in tumor T cells.

At least ten counts were recorded for this clonotype. The target antigen is unknown. Time point in this sample: sample taken at primary tumor resection. Whole RNA was taken from tumor, nontumor lung or frozen PBMC; it was then sequenced unsorted. Trimming removed 4 bases at V and 1 base at J, with 11 bases between. Germline CDR1 reads SGHRS; CDR2 reads YFSETQ. The CDR3 loop spans 14 amino acids. TCRdb itself ran the 5' RACE reads through MiXCR, one entry per CDR3 protein. The table has 9,900 or so distinct CDR3 sequences, 12% seen once. The receptor's source is a male donor with early-stage non-small cell lung cancer. J is TRBJ2-5 and V is TRBV5-1; weak D call: TRBD1 (7 bases). Sequenced material: lung tumor tissue, taken at surgery. This chain's CDR3 is CASSRGDSQETQYF. The CDR3 DNA reads TGCGCCAGCAGCCGCGGGGACAGCCAAGAGACCCAGTACTTC.